Below, 7 T cell receptor beta chains from the same sample are listed, as sequenced in a study of T cells in Graves' hyperthyroidism and ophthalmopathy. Amplification yielded TCR beta CDR3 regions, with RNA transcripts as the source. During a first-round RT-PCR of the TCR CDR3, the HTBI primer set was used. TCRdb re-analysed the multiplex PCR reads in MiXCR, keeping a single row per CDR3 protein. Of about 680,000 distinct CDR3 sequences in the sample, just over 35% were seen once. The material sequenced was blood. These receptor sequences come from a woman aged 40 to 49 with Graves' hyperthyroidism.

V usage is TRBV10-3 and J usage is TRBJ2-2; no definite D call. V was shortened by 4 bases and J by 9 bases, with 0 bases between the two germline ends. The CDR3 is made up of 9 amino acids. CDR1 and CDR2 from the germline V gene are ENHRY and SYGVKD. The CDR3 DNA follows: TGTGCCATCAGTGGGGAGCTGTTTTTT. This sequence encodes CAISGELFF.

A note on this clonotype: Germline and junction disagree at one end, which may indicate a read error. The DNA for the CDR3 is TGTGCCAGCAGCTTTGAAAGCGGGACCAGGCGGTATGAGCAGTACTTC. Protein: CASSFESGTRRYEQYF. This chain connects TRBV5-1 to TRBJ2-7, with 7 bases aligning to TRBD2. CDR1 is SGHRS, CDR2 YFSETQ, per germline. This CDR3 region has 16 residues.

The chain carries TRBV7-2 and TRBJ2-7; 7 bases are shared with TRBD2. This CDR3 contains 15 residues. Germline assignment: CDR1 SGHTA and CDR2 FQGNSA. V lost 0 bases, J lost 5 bases, and 7 bases stayed unmatched. The CDR3 DNA follows: TGTGCCAGCAGCTTAGCGGCAAGCGGGATCGACGAGCAGTACTTC. Its translation: CASSLAASGIDEQYF.

The V gene is TRBV20-1, the J gene TRBJ1-4; no clear D. Germline values: CDR1 DFQATT, CDR2 SNEGSKA (reference sequence). This CDR3 has 14 residues. V was shortened by 0 bases and J by 2 bases, with 7 bases between the two germline ends. This chain's CDR3 is CSARDFGTNEKLFF. The CDR3 nucleotides are TGCAGTGCTAGAGATTTTGGGACTAATGAAAAACTGTTTTTT.

The rearrangement links TRBV29-1 to TRBJ1-5; D is possibly TRBD1 (6 bases). CDR3 size: 13 residues. V was trimmed by 6 bases and J by 4 bases, leaving 13 bases between them. Germline V CDR1 and CDR2: SQVTM, ANQGSEA. For the CDR3, the DNA is TGCAGCGTCCTTGGACAGAAAAATCAGCCCCAGCATTTT. It translates to CSVLGQKNQPQHF.

Ten or more counts support this clonotype. V is TRBV29-1 and J is TRBJ1-2, with 7 bases lining up with TRBD1. Germline V gives CDR1 SQVTM, CDR2 ANQGSEA. CDR3 length: 12 residues. Trimming at V came to 6 bases and at J to 5 bases, leaving 6 bases not matched to a gene. The CDR3 nucleotides read TGCAGCGTCCACAGGGACAGATATGGCTACACCTTC. Translation: CSVHRDRYGYTF.

This rearrangement joins TRBV5-1 to TRBJ2-2; no clear D. Germline V gene sequence: CDR1 SGHRS, CDR2 YFSETQ. The CDR3 contains 16 residues. The ends were cut back, 4 bases at V and 1 base at J, with 14 bases in the middle. CDR3 coding DNA: TGCGCCAGCAGCCCGGACGCCGCTGTGAACACCGGGGAGCTGTTTTTT. Protein sequence: CASSPDAAVNTGELFF.